The clone carrying this TCR beta chain has a handful of counts. The CDR3 runs to 15 residues. Trimming removed 3 bases from V and 5 bases from J; junction bases left unmatched: 7. Germline lookup yields CDR1 MDHEN and CDR2 SYDVKM. Preparation of the TCRbeta library involved a method that used unique molecular identifiers. TCRdb re-called the PCR reads with MiXCR, one entry per CDR3 protein. The table has 490,000 or so distinct CDR3 sequences, 12% seen once. The data originate from a study of T-cell reconstitution after alpha-beta-depleted transplantation in children. The receptor's source is a human donor who donated a stem cell graft to a child with combined immunodeficiency. This material consisted of PBMCs from the stem cell graft donor, taken from the stem cell graft. The rearrangement links TRBV28 to TRBJ2-7; 10 bases map to TRBD1. The DNA of the CDR3 is TGTGCCAGCAGTTTCCCCGGGACAGGGGCCCACGAGCAGTACTTC. Translating gives CASSFPGTGAHEQYF.